These 8 T cell receptor beta chains were sequenced from one sample in a study of blood T cell repertoires in COVID-19. Produced via immunoSEQ multiplex PCR; TCRdb's table is partial and in-frame only. Among fewer than 85,000 clones listed, around 72% were seen once. Sequencing was done on a sample of peripheral blood. The receptor set was obtained from a human donor with acute or convalescent COVID-19. The donor label of this sample is uncertain.

The rearrangement links TRBV4-1 to TRBJ2-5, with 8 bases aligning to TRBD2. CDR1 MGHRA and CDR2 YSYEKL come from the germline V gene. V trimming: 1 base; J trimming: 3 bases; junction bases outside the gene matches: 16. CDR3 length equals 19 residues. CDR3 sequence: CASSQVPIQAGGSEETQYF. The DNA for the CDR3 is TGCGCCAGCAGCCAAGTCCCCATTCAGGCGGGAGGTTCCGAAGAGACCCAGTACTTC.

This clone was counted a few times. V and J are TRBV6-6 and TRBJ1-5, with D possibly matching TRBD1 (5 bases). Germline V gene sequence: CDR1 MNHNY, CDR2 SVGAGI (reference sequence). Trimming shortened V by 0 bases and J by 9 bases, and 9 bases separated the two germline ends. This CDR3 comprises 13 residues. The CDR3 sequence is CASSYSGGGPQHF. The CDR3 coding sequence is TGTGCCAGCAGTTACTCCGGGGGGGGGCCCCAGCATTTT.

The chain joins TRBV19 to TRBJ2-6; D is undetermined. CDR1 and CDR2 from the germline V gene are LNHDA and SQIVND (reference sequence). This CDR3 spans 16 amino acids. V was pared by 7 bases and J by 1 base, with 14 bases between. The chain's CDR3 is CASTIRSSSGANVLTF. The CDR3 DNA sequence: TGTGCCAGTACCATACGCAGTTCTTCTGGGGCCAACGTCCTGACTTTC.

The rearrangement joins TRBV7-2 to TRBJ1-4, with TRBD1 identical over 10 bases. Germline lookup yields CDR1 SGHTA and CDR2 FQGNSA. V was clipped by 5 bases and J by 7 bases; unmatched bases: 7. The CDR3 consists of 15 residues. The CDR3 region has the DNA TGTGCCAGCAGCACATCCGGGACAGGGGCTGAAAAACTGTTTTTT. Amino acid sequence: CASSTSGTGAEKLFF.

The chain joins TRBV1 to TRBJ1-6; TRBD1 is taken as the D call from the table, unchecked against the DNA. TRBV1 is flagged as a pseudogene. The CDR3 has 21 residues. The CDR3 loop is CTSSQDYPGVWGSSYNSPLHF. CDR3 sequence (DNA): TGCACCAGCAGCCAAGATTATCCAGGGGTTTGGGGGAGCTCCTATAATTCACCCCTCCACTTT.

This rearrangement joins TRBV9 to TRBJ2-7; a weak D match, TRBD1 (5 bases). The germline gives CDR1 SGDLS, CDR2 YYNGEE. The CDR3 is 14 amino acids. V lost 4 bases and J lost 0, with 11 bases in between. CDR3 amino acids: CASSFGHDSYEQYF. The CDR3 nucleotides read TGTGCCAGCAGCTTCGGACACGACTCCTACGAGCAGTACTTC.

This clone has just a few counts. This sample includes further DNA sequences coding for the same CDR3. The V call is TRBV19, the J call TRBJ2-1; weak D call: TRBD2 (6 bases). Germline lookup yields CDR1 LNHDA and CDR2 SQIVND (reference sequence). The CDR3 is 15 residues long. Trimming left V 5 bases short and J 1 base short, with 12 bases between. CDR3 in DNA: TGTGCCAGTAGTCCCGGGACTGGATCCTACAATGAGCAGTTCTTC. This translates into CASSPGTGSYNEQFF.

There are a few counts of this clone. This chain connects TRBV6-5 to TRBJ2-1; D uncertain. Between the trimmed V and J ends, which lost 7 bases and 7 bases, there was a span of 14 bases. The germline V gene has CDR1 MNHEY and CDR2 SVGAGI. The CDR3 extends over 13 amino acids. The CDR3 sequence is CASTKPPNNEQFF. In DNA, the CDR3 is TGTGCCAGCACCAAGCCCCCTAATAATGAGCAGTTCTTC.